This record covers a single T cell receptor (beta chain). The sample belongs to a study of blood T cell repertoires in COVID-19. Study in general: Sites in the United States, Italy and Spain provided acute and convalescent COVID-19 samples. T cells, B-cell-depleted T cells, or PBMCs provided the cDNA or gDNA that served as material.

Original analysis: By means of reference gene primer amplification, nucleated cell counts were estimated. Produced via immunoSEQ multiplex PCR; TCRdb's table is partial and in-frame only. V and J calls and clone size come straight from that table; D and trimming were deduced from the DNA. Counted here are roughly 100,000 clones, roughly 87% occurring once; the ten biggest clones make up less than 6.5%. This CDR3 has 13 amino acids. Per germline, CDR1 LNHNV and CDR2 YYDKDF (reference sequence). Deletions cut 4 bases from V and 7 bases from J, with 13 bases between. Sequencing was done on a sample of peripheral blood. The chain employs TRBV15 and TRBJ1-2, with D tentatively TRBD1 (6 bases). The receptor comes from a woman older than 75 with active COVID-19. The CDR3 loop is CATSKWDIGGYTF. The CDR3 bases are TGTGCCACCAGCAAATGGGACATAGGTGGCTACACCTTC.